One and the same sample provided the 16 T cell receptor beta chains below, sequenced in a study of T cells after yellow fever vaccination. One entry per CDR3 protein, called by TCRdb with MiXCR from the 5' RACE reads. The table has more than 450,000 distinct CDR3 sequences, 21% seen once; the top ten hold about 15%. Sequenced material: PBMCs, taken 20 to 25 days after the first yellow fever vaccination. These receptors were obtained from a man in his late teens or twenties who received the YFV17D yellow fever vaccine.

V gene TRBV15 combines with J gene TRBJ1-5, with 9 bases fitting TRBD1. V was clipped by 0 bases and J by 4 bases; unmatched bases: 4. Germline V CDR1 and CDR2: LNHNV, YYDKDF (reference sequence). There are 16 residues in the CDR3. CDR3 residues: CATSREGQGGNQPQHF. The CDR3, as DNA: TGTGCCACCAGCAGAGAGGGACAGGGTGGAAATCAGCCCCAGCATTTT.

This sequence joins TRBV7-2 and TRBJ2-7, with TRBD2 matching over 7 bases. The CDR3 is 14 residues long. CDR1 and CDR2 from the germline V gene are SGHTA and FQGNSA. J gave up 5 bases and V 3 bases, and 7 bases lay outside the gene matches. The CDR3 sequence: CASSFGRGYHEQYF. DNA of the CDR3: TGTGCCAGCAGCTTCGGGCGGGGGTACCACGAGCAGTACTTC.

The sample holds a few counts of this clonotype. The chain couples TRBV19 to TRBJ1-5; D not resolved. V lost 0 bases and J 5 bases, leaving 8 bases between the germline ends. The CDR3 is 14 residues long. Germline V CDR1 and CDR2: LNHDA, SQIVND (reference sequence). The CDR3, as DNA: TGTGCCAGTAGTATAGAGTTCGGGGATCAGCCCCAGCATTTT. Translation: CASSIEFGDQPQHF.

This clonotype was picked up a small number of times. The V gene is TRBV29-1, the J gene TRBJ2-7; TRBD1 might be the D (6 bases). V gave up 4 bases and J gave up 11 bases, with 18 bases separating them. Germline V gene sequence: CDR1 SQVTM, CDR2 ANQGSEA. CDR3 length equals 12 residues. CDR3 DNA sequence: TGCAGCGTTGGGGGGCCACAGGGATCAGAGTACTTC. As protein: CSVGGPQGSEYF.

This clonotype has only a few counts. The J gene is TRBJ2-5, the V gene TRBV7-2; D unresolved. The length of the CDR3 is 14 residues. The V gene lost 3 bases and the J gene lost 5 bases, with 13 bases spanning the gap. The germline V gene encodes CDR1 SGHTA and CDR2 FQGNSA. The CDR3 coding sequence is TGTGCCAGCAGCTTCGGTCCTTATGGTGAGACCCAGTACTTC. It translates to CASSFGPYGETQYF. Complete variable domain (other parts from reference TRBV7-2 and TRBJ2-5): GAGVSQSPSNKVTEKGKDVELRCDPISGHTALYWYRQSLGQGLEFLIYFQGNSAPDKSGLPSDRFSAERTGGSVSTLTIQRTQQEDSAVYLCASSFGPYGETQYFGPGTRLLVL.

This clonotype occurred a few times. The J gene is TRBJ2-5, the V gene TRBV5-1; the match to TRBD1 covers 7 bases. Trimming took 3 bases from V and 9 from J; bases not matched to a gene: 8. Germline assignment: CDR1 SGHRS and CDR2 YFSETQ. The CDR3 runs 13 residues. CDR3 sequence reads: CASSSGQAQAQYF. CDR3 sequence (DNA): TGCGCCAGCAGCTCTGGACAGGCCCAGGCCCAGTACTTC.

This rearrangement joins TRBV28 to TRBJ2-5; tentatively, D is TRBD2 (7 bases). Trimming pared 6 bases from V and 5 bases from J, leaving 16 bases between. The CDR3 runs 14 residues. Per the germline V gene, CDR1 is MDHEN and CDR2 is SYDVKM. CDR3 sequence (DNA): TGTGCCAGCAGCAAAGGGGGGCGGGAGGAGACCCAGTACTTC. This sequence encodes CASSKGGREETQYF.

This clonotype was recorded once. The chain recombines TRBV9 with TRBJ2-3, with 8 bases identical to TRBD2. J gave up 1 base and V 3 bases, and 13 bases lay outside the gene matches. The germline V gene encodes CDR1 SGDLS and CDR2 YYNGEE. This CDR3 has 18 residues. Here the CDR3 DNA reads TGTGCCAGCAGCGAGAAAGGAACGGGGGGGTACCGCACAGATACGCAGTATTTT. This gives the protein CASSEKGTGGYRTDTQYF.

In its sample, this clonotype was seen many times. The chain recombines TRBV7-2 with TRBJ2-6; 7 positions match TRBD2. The ends lost 1 base at V and 1 base at J; junction bases unmatched: 1. The CDR3 runs 16 residues. From germline, CDR1 is SGHTA and CDR2 FQGNSA. In DNA form, the CDR3 reads TGTGCCAGCAGCTTAGTGGGGGGGTCTGGGGCCAACGTCCTGACTTTC. It specifies CASSLVGGSGANVLTF.

This clonotype was counted many times. The chain recombines TRBV5-5 with TRBJ2-4; unclear D gene. CDR1 is SGHKS, CDR2 YYEKEE, per germline (reference sequence). Trimming removed 5 bases from V and 7 bases from J, with 13 bases in between. The CDR3 extends over 13 amino acids. The chain's CDR3 is CASSPLTANIQYF. Here the CDR3 DNA reads TGTGCCAGCAGTCCGCTGACGGCGAACATTCAGTACTTC.

This clonotype was detected only a few times. The CDR3 DNA follows: TGCAGTGCCTTTAGGGGGCGCAGGGAGACCCAGTACTTC. As protein: CSAFRGRRETQYF. V and J are TRBV20-1 and TRBJ2-5; 7 nucleotides match TRBD1. The length of the CDR3 is 13 residues. From germline, CDR1 is DFQATT and CDR2 SNEGSKA (reference sequence). Trimming took 6 bases from V and 5 from J; bases not matched to a gene: 9.

The DNA of the CDR3 is TGCGCCAGCAGCCAAGTAAGGGGGTTTGAGCAGTTCTTC. Translating it yields CASSQVRGFEQFF. The chain carries TRBV4-3 and TRBJ2-1; weak D call: TRBD1 (6 bases). V was clipped by 1 base and J by 9 bases, with 10 bases between them. The germline CDR1 and CDR2 sequences are LGHNA and YSLEER. The CDR3 covers 13 residues.

Ten or more counts support this clonotype. The chain joins TRBV10-3 to TRBJ1-2; D is ambiguous. Germline lookup yields CDR1 ENHRY and CDR2 SYGVKD. The V gene lost 6 bases and the J gene lost 4 bases, with 6 bases spanning the gap. This CDR3 comprises 11 residues. CDR3 sequence: CAISESYGYTF. The CDR3 DNA is TGTGCCATCAGCGAGAGCTATGGCTACACCTTC.

The V and J genes are TRBV4-1 and TRBJ1-1, with D possibly TRBD1 on 6 matching bases. Germline V CDR1 and CDR2: MGHRA, YSYEKL. The CDR3 runs to 15 residues. V lost 4 bases and J lost 1, with 13 bases in between. CDR3 sequence: CASSLSKTGNTEAFF. The CDR3 nucleotides read TGCGCCAGCAGCCTATCGAAGACAGGGAACACTGAAGCTTTCTTT.

This clonotype has at least ten counts. The V gene is TRBV4-3, the J gene TRBJ2-6; possibly TRBD1 for D (6 bases). The germline V and J ends were trimmed by 2 bases and 1 base, with 15 bases remaining between them. Germline values: CDR1 LGHNA, CDR2 YSLEER. CDR3 length: 18 residues. The CDR3 bases are TGCGCCAGCAGCCAATCGGATAGAGGGACATCTGGGGCCAACGTCCTGACTTTC. It specifies CASSQSDRGTSGANVLTF.

About this clonotype itself: This is likely a read error, given that the CDR3 carries no conserved phenylalanine or tryptophan at its end. This rearrangement joins TRBV12-3 or TRBV12-4 to TRBJ1-2; D remains ambiguous. This CDR3 contains 12 residues. The V end lost 5 bases, the J end lost 1 base, and 5 bases lay between the germline ends. The CDR3 sequence is CASSAGNYGYTS. The CDR3 nucleotides read TGTGCCAGCAGTGCCGGTAACTATGGCTACACCTCC.